This entry concerns a single T cell receptor beta chain. This clone is a singleton in its sample. What this receptor recognizes is not known. Base-call qualities are not available, and no considerably larger clone is one nucleotide away. CDR1 and CDR2, per the germline V gene, are LGHNA and YNFKEQ. V sheds 4 bases and J sheds 0 bases, leaving 13 bases between their ends. The CDR3 covers 16 residues, taking in both the cysteine and the phenylalanine. Only the CDR3 DNA stays, 48 bases, in frame from base 1. Blood samples were collected up to 4 times in the first month after transplant and then at least monthly when available. This specimen comes from a study of graft-versus-host responses after intestinal transplantation (dated by TCRdb to the early 2020s). Regarding the complete study: Recipients received multivisceral, liver-intestinal, or isolated intestinal transplants. To identify alloreactive clones, pre-transplant mixed lymphocyte reaction products were sequenced and then compared with unstimulated pre-transplant donor and recipient T cells. Samples from a few later patients were sequenced in-house on an Illumina MiSeq with MiXCR processing rather than by the commercial service. After intestinal transplantation, graft-versus-host and host-versus-graft alloreactive T cell clones in the graft, circulation and bone marrow were tracked using bulk TCR-beta CDR3 sequencing. Anti-thymocyte globulin induction was given to all recipients, followed by maintenance tacrolimus and steroids for around three years. The cohort enrolled around 23 intestinal transplant recipients including one retransplant, and a few patients lacking pretransplant specimens were excluded. Donor T cell macrochimerism was defined as a peak of at least 4% donor T cells among recipient peripheral blood mononuclear cells.

The paper as a whole reports these results and caveats: Early after transplant, declines in HvG clones were associated with peak levels of circulating GvH clones. In patients with donor T cell macrochimerism, the allografts had high GvH to HvG T cell clonal ratios. The conclusions were limited by the relatively low number and heterogeneity of the intestinal transplant patients. GvH clones were detected in recipient bone marrow, and some appeared earlier in ileal mucosa or blood, consistent with an intestinal mucosal origin.

Receptor libraries were prepared by the immunoSEQ multiplex PCR assay. For most patients, high-throughput TCR-beta CDR3 sequencing of genomic DNA was performed by Adaptive Biotechnologies. Per the source publication's procedure: TCR sequencing data for over 15 patients were retrieved from Adaptive's ImmunoSEQ software; a few other patients were processed with MiXCR and VDJtools. Because the origin of CDR3 nucleotide sequences shared between donor and recipient could not be assigned, those sequences were removed. To be classed as alloreactive, a clone needed at least 2-fold expansion over unstimulated cells and a minimum CFSE-low frequency of 0.002% (template counts) or 0.001% (read counts). Clones detected in sequenced pre-transplant spleen, lymph node, or MLR CFSE-low populations of the donor or recipient were defined as mappable. The cumulative frequency of alloreactive clones was calculated as a percentage of all sequences, weighted by copy number. As stored in TCRdb, this immuneACCESS dataset retains in-frame rearrangements with V and J assigned. A fraction of the clones does not appear; measured against another copy, unresolved V genes explain less than half of the discrepancy, and the remainder lacks a known reason. V, J and clone size are taken as reported in that table, and D and trimming were inferred from the DNA itself. This sample comprises 35,000 to 45,000 clones, roughly nine tenths of them detected only once. The ten largest clones capture under 4.5% of the sample.

The sequence came from a human patient who received an intestinal transplant, so some T cells may come from the graft donor. The chain was built from TRBV4-2 and TRBJ2-4, with TRBD1 as a weak D call on 6 bases. Sequenced here: PBMCs, sampled 524 days after transplant. The DNA sequence reads TGTGCCAGCAGCCCCGAGACAGGTCTAGCCAAAAACATTCAGTACTTC. Its translation is CASSPETGLAKNIQYF.